This T cell receptor beta chain was retrieved from a study of blood T cell repertoires in COVID-19. Sequencing was performed with immunoSEQ multiplex PCR; in TCRdb, only in-frame clones are kept and a portion is missing. The data contain 150,000 to 200,000 clones, approximately 83% of them singletons. The sequenced sample consisted of peripheral blood. This sequence was found in a man between 60 and 70 years old with acute or convalescent COVID-19.

The CDR3 here is CASSRTGGRDEQFF. The DNA of the CDR3 is TGTGCCAGCAGTAGGACAGGGGGCCGAGATGAGCAGTTCTTC. This chain links TRBV6-5 with TRBJ2-1; 11 nucleotides align to TRBD1. CDR3 length: 14 amino acids. V gave up 5 bases and J gave up 8 bases; unmatched junction bases: 5. Germline-derived CDR1 and CDR2 are MNHEY and SVGAGI.